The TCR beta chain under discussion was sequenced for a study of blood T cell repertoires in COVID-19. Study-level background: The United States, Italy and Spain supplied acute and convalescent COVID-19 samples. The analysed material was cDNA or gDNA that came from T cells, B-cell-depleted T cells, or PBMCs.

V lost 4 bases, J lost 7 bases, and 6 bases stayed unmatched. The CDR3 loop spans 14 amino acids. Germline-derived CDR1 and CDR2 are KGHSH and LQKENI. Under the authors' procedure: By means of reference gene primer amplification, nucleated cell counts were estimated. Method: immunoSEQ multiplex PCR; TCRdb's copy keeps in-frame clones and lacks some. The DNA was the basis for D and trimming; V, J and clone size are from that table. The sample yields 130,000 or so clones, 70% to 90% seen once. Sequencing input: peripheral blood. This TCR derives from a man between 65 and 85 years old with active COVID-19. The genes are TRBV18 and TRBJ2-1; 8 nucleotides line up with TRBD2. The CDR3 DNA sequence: TGTGCCAGCTCACTCAGCGGGAGTAGTAATGAGCAGTTCTTC. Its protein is CASSLSGSSNEQFF. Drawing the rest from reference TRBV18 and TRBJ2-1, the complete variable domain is NAGVMQNPRHLVRRRGQEARLRCSPMKGHSHVYWYRQLPEEGLKFMVYLQKENIIDESGMPKERFSAEFPKEGPSILRIQQVVRGDSAAYFCASSLSGSSNEQFFGPGTRLTVL.